One sample yielded the 13 T cell receptor beta chains listed below, sequenced in a study of T cell responses to AZD1222 COVID-19 vaccine. TCRdb's table, derived via immunoSEQ multiplex PCR, lists solely in-frame clones and lacks some. The sample has some 150,000 clones; roughly 88% are singletons. The specimen was peripheral blood, collected on day 0 of AZD1222 vaccination. The origin of the receptors is an adult in good health.

The chain combines TRBV2 with TRBJ1-5; D is undetermined. Per germline, CDR1 SNHLY and CDR2 FYNNEI. The CDR3 totals 15 residues. V lost 2 bases and J lost 6, with 14 bases in between. The CDR3 protein is CASSEQGYRTQPQHF. The CDR3 DNA sequence: TGTGCCAGCAGTGAACAAGGGTACCGGACTCAGCCCCAGCATTTT. The full variable domain, its missing parts supplied by reference TRBV2 and TRBJ1-5, is EPEVTQTPSHQVTQMGQEVILRCVPISNHLYFYWYRQILGQKVEFLVSFYNNEISEKSEIFDDQFSVERPDGSNFTLKIRSTKLEDSAMYFCASSEQGYRTQPQHFGDGTRLSIL.

V gene TRBV27 combines with J gene TRBJ2-2; the D is unclear. The germline V and J ends were trimmed by 3 bases and 8 bases, with 7 bases remaining between them. The CDR3 consists of 12 residues. Germline CDR1 MNHEY, CDR2 SMNVEV (reference sequence). The CDR3 protein is CASSLVSGELFF. CDR3 DNA sequence: TGTGCCAGCAGTTTGGTGTCTGGGGAGCTGTTTTTT.

The genes are TRBV5-1 and TRBJ2-4; no reliable D call. Trimming took off 5 bases at V and 7 bases at J, with 13 bases between the two ends. Germline-derived CDR1 and CDR2 are SGHRS and YFSETQ. The CDR3 has 13 residues. In DNA, the CDR3 is TGCGCCAGCAGGCCTGGGGATCGTAACATTCAGTACTTC. Translation: CASRPGDRNIQYF.

The rearrangement uses TRBV6-5 and TRBJ1-4; D is undetermined. With 0 bases removed from V and 0 bases from J, the gap between germline ends came to 8 bases. The CDR3 runs to 16 residues. Germline CDR1 MNHEY, CDR2 SVGAGI. In nucleotides, the CDR3 is TGTGCCAGCAGTTACTCGAGCTCTGCAACTAATGAAAAACTGTTTTTT. Residues: CASSYSSSATNEKLFF.

The rearrangement joins TRBV10-1 to TRBJ2-5; D call uncertain. This CDR3 is built from 11 residues. CDR1 is WNHNN and CDR2 is SYGVQD in the germline V gene (reference sequence). The V end lost 4 bases, the J end lost 4 bases, and 4 bases lay between the germline ends. The CDR3 protein is CASSGRETQYF. The CDR3 coding sequence is TGCGCCAGCAGTGGAAGAGAGACCCAGTACTTC.

This clone was seen just once. J is TRBJ2-2 and V is TRBV4-3; TRBD2 matches at 12 bases. This CDR3 contains 16 residues. Germline-derived CDR1 and CDR2 are LGHNA and YSLEER. V trimming: 2 bases; J trimming: 6 bases; junction bases outside the gene matches: 4. In nucleotides, the CDR3 is TGCGCCAGCAGCCAAAAGACTAGCGGGGGATCCGGGGAGCTGTTTTTT. Amino acids: CASSQKTSGGSGELFF.

DNA of the CDR3: TGTGCCAGCAGTTACTTAGCGGGGGGGCCGTTATATACGCAGTATTTT. Residues: CASSYLAGGPLYTQYF. The chain couples TRBV6-2 or TRBV6-3 to TRBJ2-3; 11 positions match TRBD2. Germline CDR1 is MNHEY and CDR2 is SVGEGT. This CDR3 spans 16 amino acids. V lost 1 base, J lost 7 bases, and 7 bases stayed unmatched.

A few counts support this clone. The chain carries TRBV4-1 and TRBJ2-7, with no clear D. Germline values: CDR1 MGHRA, CDR2 YSYEKL. This CDR3 is built from 13 residues. With 1 base removed from V and 6 bases from J, the gap between germline ends came to 10 bases. Here the CDR3 reads CASSQVPQSEQYF. CDR3 coding DNA: TGCGCCAGCAGCCAAGTTCCTCAGTCCGAGCAGTACTTC.

The genes are TRBV6-5 and TRBJ1-1; D is possibly TRBD1 (6 bases). The CDR3 has 14 residues. Trimming took 6 bases from V and 0 from J, leaving 11 bases between them. Germline values: CDR1 MNHEY, CDR2 SVGAGI. For the CDR3, the DNA is TGTGCCAGCAGCACAGGGAGGGTGAACACTGAAGCTTTCTTT. This gives the protein CASSTGRVNTEAFF.

The chain joins TRBV5-1 to TRBJ1-1; D may be TRBD1 (6 bases). This CDR3 has 15 amino acids. V was pared by 0 bases and J by 1 base, with 10 bases between. CDR1 and CDR2 from the germline V gene are SGHRS and YFSETQ. The chain's CDR3 is CASSLAGGPNTEAFF. The CDR3 nucleotides read TGCGCCAGCAGCTTGGCTGGGGGGCCGAACACTGAAGCTTTCTTT.

This chain joins TRBV30 and TRBJ2-7, with D unresolved. Per germline, CDR1 GTSNPN and CDR2 SVGIG (reference sequence). This CDR3 spans 14 amino acids. Trimming removed 4 bases at V and 0 bases at J, with 13 bases between. The CDR3 reads CAWTPWTSSYEQYF. The CDR3 nucleotides are TGTGCCTGGACCCCGTGGACCAGCTCCTACGAGCAGTACTTC.

The rearrangement links TRBV3-1 (or the pseudogene TRBV3-2) to TRBJ2-7; maybe TRBD1 (5 bases). Germline CDR1 reads LGHDT; CDR2 reads YNNKEL (reference sequence). This CDR3 region has 15 residues. Deletions cut 3 bases from V and 4 bases from J, with 16 bases between. The CDR3 protein is CASSQGSKGRYEQYF. The CDR3, as DNA: TGTGCCAGCAGCCAGGGGTCCAAGGGGCGATACGAGCAGTACTTC.

The V call is TRBV10-1, the J call TRBJ2-3; TRBD2 matches at 12 bases. The germline V gene encodes CDR1 WNHNN and CDR2 SYGVQD (reference sequence). This CDR3 is built from 19 residues. V lost 3 bases, J lost 3 bases, and 13 bases stayed unmatched. As DNA, the CDR3 is TGCGCCAGCAGTGAAAAGACTAGCGGGGGATTCTATGCGACAGATACGCAGTATTTT. The encoded protein is CASSEKTSGGFYATDTQYF.